Listed here is a single T cell receptor beta chain. As yet, its antigen is unknown. A read error may account for a junction end that differs from germline. The data originate from a study of tumor and adjacent non-tumor tissue in lung cancer. Study details: There were around 11 adenocarcinoma, 2 squamous cell carcinoma and 1 small cell lung cancer cases. Whole-study findings and limits: TCR diversity was significantly greater in tumor than normal lung tissue.

The CDR3 extends over 15 amino acids. A modified ARM-PCR protocol with three rounds of nested PCR amplified TCRbeta. MiXCR was run by TCRdb on the multiplex PCR reads, yielding one entry per CDR3 protein. The sample yields about 81,000 distinct CDR3 sequences, around 77% seen once. RNA was extracted from bulk tissue without any cell sorting. Donors were chemotherapy-naive, newly diagnosed lung cancer surgical patients in China, August–late 2014. The V call is TRBV12-3 or TRBV12-4, the J call TRBJ2-1; D could derive from TRBD1 or TRBD2 (5 bases each). This clonotype originated in a woman aged 40 to 49 with non-small cell lung cancer. Material: lung tumor tissue. CDR3 in amino acids: CAISLVASRGDEQFF. The CDR3 bases are TGTGCCATCAGTTTAGTGGCCTCCAGAGGGGATGAGCAGTTCTTC.